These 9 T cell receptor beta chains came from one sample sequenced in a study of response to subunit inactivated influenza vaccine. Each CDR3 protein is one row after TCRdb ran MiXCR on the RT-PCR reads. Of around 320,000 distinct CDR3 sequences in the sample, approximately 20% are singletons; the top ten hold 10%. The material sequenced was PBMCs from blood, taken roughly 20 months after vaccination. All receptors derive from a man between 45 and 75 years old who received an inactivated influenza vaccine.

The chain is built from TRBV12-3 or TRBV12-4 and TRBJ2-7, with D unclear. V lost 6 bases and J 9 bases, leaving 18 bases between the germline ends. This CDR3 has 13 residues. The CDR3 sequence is CASSSLLGTAQYF. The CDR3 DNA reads TGTGCCAGCAGCTCCCTCCTAGGCACTGCGCAGTACTTC.

This CDR3 reads CASSRQGAMSNYGYTF. The CDR3 region has the DNA TGCGCCAGCAGCCGACAGGGGGCAATGAGTAACTATGGCTACACCTTC. The rearrangement joins TRBV4-1 to TRBJ1-2, with 10 nucleotides matching TRBD1. The CDR3 is 16 amino acids. Trimming took 4 bases from V and 1 from J; bases not matched to a gene: 6. In germline, CDR1 is MGHRA, CDR2 YSYEKL.

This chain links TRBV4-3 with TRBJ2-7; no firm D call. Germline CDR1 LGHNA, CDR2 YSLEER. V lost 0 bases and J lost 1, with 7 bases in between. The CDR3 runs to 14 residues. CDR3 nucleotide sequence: TGCGCCAGCAGCCAAGACGGCAGTTCCTACGAGCAGTACTTC. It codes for CASSQDGSSYEQYF.

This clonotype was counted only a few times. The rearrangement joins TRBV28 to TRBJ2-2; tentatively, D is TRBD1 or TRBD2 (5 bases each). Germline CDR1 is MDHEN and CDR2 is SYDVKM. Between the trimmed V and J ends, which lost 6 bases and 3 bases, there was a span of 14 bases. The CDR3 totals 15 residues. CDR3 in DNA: TGTGCCAGCAGACCCGGGGCCCGCCACACCGGGGAGCTGTTTTTT. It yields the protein CASRPGARHTGELFF. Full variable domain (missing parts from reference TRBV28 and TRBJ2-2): DVKVTQSSRYLVKRTGEKVFLECVQDMDHENMFWYRQDPGLGLRLIYFSYDVKMKEKGDIPEGYSVSREKKERFSLILESASTNQTSMYLCASRPGARHTGELFFGEGSRLTVL.

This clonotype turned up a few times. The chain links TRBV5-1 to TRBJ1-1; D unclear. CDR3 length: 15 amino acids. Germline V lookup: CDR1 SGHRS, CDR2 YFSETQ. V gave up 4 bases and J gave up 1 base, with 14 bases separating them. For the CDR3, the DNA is TGCGCCAGCAGCCTTCCAGGACTTAAGAACACTGAAGCTTTCTTT. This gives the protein CASSLPGLKNTEAFF. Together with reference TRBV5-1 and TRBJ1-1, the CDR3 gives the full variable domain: KAGVTQTPRYLIKTRGQQVTLSCSPISGHRSVSWYQQTPGQGLQFLFEYFSETQRNKGNFPGRFSGRQFSNSRSEMNVSTLELGDSALYLCASSLPGLKNTEAFFGQGTRLTVV.

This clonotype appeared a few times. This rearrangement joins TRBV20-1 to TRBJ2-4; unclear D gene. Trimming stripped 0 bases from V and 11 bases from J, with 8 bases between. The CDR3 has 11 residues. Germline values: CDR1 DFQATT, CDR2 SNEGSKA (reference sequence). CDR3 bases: TGCAGTGCTAGAGATTTAGCCTTTCAGTACTTC. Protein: CSARDLAFQYF.

The CDR3: CATSRGTLFQPQHF. CDR3 DNA: TGTGCCACCAGCAGAGGGACGTTATTTCAGCCCCAGCATTTT. The chain joins TRBV15 to TRBJ1-5; no clear D. Germline V gene lookup returns CDR1 LNHNV and CDR2 YYDKDF (reference sequence). V gave up 1 base and J gave up 6 bases, with 10 bases separating them. The CDR3 sequence is 14 residues long. Full variable domain (rest looked up from reference TRBV15 and TRBJ1-5): DAMVIQNPRYQVTQFGKPVTLSCSQTLNHNVMYWYQQKSSQAPKLLFHYYDKDFNNEADTPDNFQSRRPNTSFCFLDIRSPGLGDTAMYLCATSRGTLFQPQHFGDGTRLSIL.

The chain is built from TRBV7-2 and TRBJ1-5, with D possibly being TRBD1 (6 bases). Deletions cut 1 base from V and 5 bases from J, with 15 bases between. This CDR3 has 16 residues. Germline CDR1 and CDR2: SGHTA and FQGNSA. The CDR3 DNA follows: TGTGCCAGCAGCTTAGGGGGGCCAGGGTTGGATCAGCCCCAGCATTTT. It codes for CASSLGGPGLDQPQHF.

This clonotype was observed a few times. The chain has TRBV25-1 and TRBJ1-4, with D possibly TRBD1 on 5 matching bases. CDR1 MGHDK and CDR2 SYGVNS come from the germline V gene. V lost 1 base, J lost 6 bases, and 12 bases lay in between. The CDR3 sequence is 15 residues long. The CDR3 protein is CASSEWGELDEKLFF. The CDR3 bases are TGTGCCAGCAGTGAATGGGGGGAGCTGGATGAAAAACTGTTTTTT. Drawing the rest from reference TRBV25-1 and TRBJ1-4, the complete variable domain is EADIYQTPRYLVIGTGKKITLECSQTMGHDKMYWYQQDPGMELHLIHYSYGVNSTEKGDLSSESTVSRIRTEHFPLTLESARPSHTSQYLCASSEWGELDEKLFFGSGTQLSVL.